This T cell receptor (beta chain) is drawn from a study of T cells after yellow fever vaccination. Study information: Low-cell-number fractions underwent preparation using SMART-Seq v4 Ultra Low Input.

Trimming cost V 2 bases and J 7 bases; bases outside gene matches: 10. The CDR3 length is 16 residues. Germline V gives CDR1 SGHVS, CDR2 FQNEAQ. This clonotype was recorded many times. 5'RACE template switching generated TCR cDNA, adding a universal primer site and UMIs. TCRdb passed the 5' RACE reads through MiXCR, listing each CDR3 protein once. The table has roughly 63,000 distinct CDR3 sequences, about 7.8% seen once. This specimen was CD8+ T cells sorted from PBMCs, taken 15 days after the yellow fever booster vaccination. The origin of this receptor is a young man who received the YFV17D yellow fever vaccine. The chain links TRBV7-8 to TRBJ2-1; 8 nucleotides agree with TRBD2. The CDR3 protein is CASSLTLAGEGNEQFF. CDR3 coding DNA: TGTGCCAGCAGCTTAACGCTAGCGGGTGAGGGGAATGAGCAGTTCTTC.